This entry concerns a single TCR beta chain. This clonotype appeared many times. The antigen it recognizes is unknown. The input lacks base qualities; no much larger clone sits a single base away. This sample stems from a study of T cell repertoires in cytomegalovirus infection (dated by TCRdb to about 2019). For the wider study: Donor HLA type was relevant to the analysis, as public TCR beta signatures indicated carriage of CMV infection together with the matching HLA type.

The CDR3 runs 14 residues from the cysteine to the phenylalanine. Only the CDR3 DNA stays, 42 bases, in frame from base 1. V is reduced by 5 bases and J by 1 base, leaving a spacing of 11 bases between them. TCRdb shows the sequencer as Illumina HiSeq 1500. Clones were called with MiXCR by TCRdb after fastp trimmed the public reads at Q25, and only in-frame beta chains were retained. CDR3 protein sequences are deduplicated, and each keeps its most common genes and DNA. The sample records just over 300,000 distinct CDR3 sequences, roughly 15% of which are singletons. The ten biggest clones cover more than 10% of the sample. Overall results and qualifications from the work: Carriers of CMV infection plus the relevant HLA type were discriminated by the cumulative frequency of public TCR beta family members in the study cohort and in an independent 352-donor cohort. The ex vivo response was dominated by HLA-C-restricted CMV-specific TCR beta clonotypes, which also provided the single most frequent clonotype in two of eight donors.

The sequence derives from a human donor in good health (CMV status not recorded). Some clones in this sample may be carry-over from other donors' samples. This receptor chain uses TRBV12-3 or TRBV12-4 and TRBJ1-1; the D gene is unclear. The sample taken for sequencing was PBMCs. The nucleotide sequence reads TGTGCCAGCAGTAAGGATCTTCCGAACACTGAAGCTTTCTTT. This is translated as CASSKDLPNTEAFF.